These 17 T cell receptor beta chains were sequenced from one sample in a study of cytomegalovirus exposure and HLA in healthy donors. PCR involved 60 Vbeta and 13 Jbeta primers. The protocol was immunoSEQ multiplex PCR, while the TCRdb copy is restricted to in-frame clones and leaves out a portion. The repertoire has about 70,000 clones, roughly 74% of them found once; the top ten carry roughly 10%. The sequenced sample was PBMCs. All receptors come from a human donor in good health.

The rearrangement links TRBV4-2 to TRBJ1-5; D perhaps matches TRBD1 (6 bases). Looked up from germline, CDR1 is LGHNA and CDR2 is YNFKEQ. The CDR3 runs 18 residues. Trimming took 1 base from V and 6 from J, leaving 22 bases between them. CDR3 DNA: TGTGCCAGCAGCCAAGGGTACGGGGGGGCGGACCGTGGTCAGCCCCAGCATTTT. Protein: CASSQGYGGADRGQPQHF.

V is TRBV7-9 and J is TRBJ2-7, with 7 bases fitting TRBD1. The germline gives CDR1 SEHNR, CDR2 FQNEAQ (reference sequence). The CDR3 is made up of 13 amino acids. V gave up 5 bases and J gave up 10 bases; unmatched junction bases: 11. The CDR3 DNA reads TGTGCCAGCAGCGCTACAACACAGGGGCCCCAGTACTTC. Translated, it gives CASSATTQGPQYF. The full variable domain, completed using reference TRBV7-9 and TRBJ2-7, is DTGVSQNPRHKITKRGQNVTFRCDPISEHNRLYWYRQTLGQGPEFLTYFQNEAQLEKSRLLSDRFSAERPKGSFSTLEIQRTEQGDSAMYLCASSATTQGPQYFGPGTRLTVT.

The chain is built from TRBV6-5 and TRBJ1-2; 10 bases map to TRBD1. Germline values: CDR1 MNHEY, CDR2 SVGAGI. The trim removed 2 bases at V and 7 bases at J, leaving 7 bases unmatched. The CDR3 covers 15 residues. The CDR3 loop reads CASSYKGQGSGGYTF. CDR3 coding DNA: TGTGCCAGCAGTTACAAGGGACAGGGGTCGGGTGGCTACACCTTC.

The chain joins TRBV7-9 to TRBJ2-1, with TRBD2 matching over 13 bases. The CDR3 length is 15 residues. Trimming at V came to 5 bases and at J to 10 bases, leaving 8 bases not matched to a gene. The germline V gene encodes CDR1 SEHNR and CDR2 FQNEAQ (reference sequence). The CDR3 DNA sequence: TGTGCCAGCAGCCTGAGGACTAGCGGGAGCTGGGAGCAGTTCTTC. The encoded protein is CASSLRTSGSWEQFF.

The rearrangement links TRBV5-1 to TRBJ1-2, with D tentatively TRBD1 (6 bases). This CDR3 is built from 15 residues. Germline CDR1 reads SGHRS; CDR2 reads YFSETQ. Deletions cut 0 bases from V and 2 bases from J, with 11 bases between. This CDR3 is CASSLEVQGNYGYTF. Here the CDR3 DNA reads TGCGCCAGCAGCTTGGAAGTCCAGGGGAACTATGGCTACACCTTC.

This clone occurred a few times. The junction shows a germline mismatch at one end, possibly a read error. This rearrangement joins TRBV2 to TRBJ1-2; D is unresolved. This CDR3 comprises 14 residues. Germline CDR1 SNHLY, CDR2 FYNNEI. Written as DNA, the CDR3 is TGTGCCAGCAGAGAAGGGCGGGTCAACTATGGCTACACCTTC. The encoded protein is CASREGRVNYGYTF.

The gene calls are TRBV10-2 and TRBJ2-5; weak D call: TRBD1 (5 bases). Germline V CDR1 and CDR2: WSHSY, SAAADI. The CDR3 loop spans 14 amino acids. Trimming took 2 bases from V and 2 from J, leaving 9 bases between them. CDR3 loop: CASSETGRQETQYF. The CDR3 coding sequence is TGCGCCAGCAGTGAGACAGGTAGACAAGAGACCCAGTACTTC.

This clone has more than one count but fewer than ten. CDR3 amino acids: CASSPTTTLVNTEAFF. DNA of the CDR3: TGTGCCAGCAGCCCGACCACGACTCTGGTGAACACTGAAGCTTTCTTT. The V gene is TRBV7-9, the J gene TRBJ1-1; D is ambiguous. V lost 5 bases, J lost 0 bases, and 16 bases lay in between. The CDR3 sequence is 16 residues long. Germline CDR1 SEHNR, CDR2 FQNEAQ (reference sequence).

The rearrangement uses TRBV27 and TRBJ1-2, with 7 bases that match TRBD1. CDR3 length equals 14 residues. With V trimmed by 4 bases and J by 5 bases, 7 bases remained unmatched. Germline V gene lookup returns CDR1 MNHEY and CDR2 SMNVEV (reference sequence). The CDR3 DNA follows: TGTGCCAGCAGTTCACTCACAGGGGCGTATGGCTACACCTTC. It encodes CASSSLTGAYGYTF.

This clone was seen a handful of times. The J gene is TRBJ1-5, the V gene TRBV4-1; 9 bases are a match to TRBD1. V trimming: 3 bases; J trimming: 7 bases; junction bases outside the gene matches: 4. The length of the CDR3 is 14 residues. Germline V gene data show CDR1 as MGHRA and CDR2 as YSYEKL. Written as DNA, the CDR3 is TGCGCCAGCAGCCACCCCACAGGGGGCCAGCCCCAGCATTTT. Protein: CASSHPTGGQPQHF.

This chain uses TRBV5-1 with TRBJ1-4, with TRBD1 as a possible D gene (5 bases). CDR3 length equals 15 residues. The V gene's germline CDR1 is SGHRS and CDR2 YFSETQ. Trimming left V 3 bases short and J 3 bases short, with 12 bases between. The chain's CDR3 is CASSSRRGANEKLFF. The CDR3 bases are TGCGCCAGCAGCTCCAGGCGGGGGGCTAATGAAAAACTGTTTTTT.

V gene TRBV18 combines with J gene TRBJ2-5; no firm D call. The CDR3 is 13 residues long. V lost 2 bases and J 4 bases, leaving 8 bases between the germline ends. Germline CDR1 KGHSH, CDR2 LQKENI. CDR3 residues: CASSPRSSETQYF. CDR3 nucleotide sequence: TGTGCCAGCTCACCAAGGAGTTCAGAGACCCAGTACTTC.

The J gene is TRBJ2-2, the V gene TRBV27, with TRBD2 matching 11 bases. The ends lost 0 bases at V and 8 bases at J; junction bases unmatched: 5. This CDR3 spans 16 amino acids. Germline V gene sequence: CDR1 MNHEY, CDR2 SMNVEV (reference sequence). In nucleotides, the CDR3 is TGTGCCAGCAGTTTATCGATAGCGGGAGGGGCGGGGGAGCTGTTTTTT. Translating gives CASSLSIAGGAGELFF.

The V and J genes are TRBV7-9 and TRBJ2-7; TRBD2 aligns across 8 bases. The ends lost 5 bases at V and 5 bases at J; junction bases unmatched: 11. The CDR3 is made up of 15 amino acids. In germline, CDR1 is SEHNR, CDR2 FQNEAQ (reference sequence). The DNA of the CDR3 is TGTGCCAGCAGCCCCCGGTTAGCGGGAAACAACGAGCAGTACTTC. Protein sequence: CASSPRLAGNNEQYF.

The chain is built from TRBV7-8 and TRBJ2-2; D is unresolved. V lost 5 bases and J lost 4, with 11 bases in between. This CDR3 contains 14 residues. CDR1 SGHVS and CDR2 FQNEAQ come from the germline V gene. CDR3 DNA: TGTGCCAGCAGCCTTCGCGCCTCCACCGGGGAGCTGTTTTTT. Its translation is CASSLRASTGELFF.

The sample holds one count of this clone. This chain joins TRBV5-1 and TRBJ1-1; D ambiguous. Germline-derived CDR1 and CDR2 are SGHRS and YFSETQ. The CDR3 has 14 residues. Trimming shortened V by 4 bases and J by 5 bases, and 15 bases separated the two germline ends. The CDR3 reads CASSLRGPGTEAFF. Written as DNA, the CDR3 is TGCGCCAGCAGCCTGAGAGGGCCGGGGACTGAAGCTTTCTTT.

V usage is TRBV29-1 and J usage is TRBJ2-1, with D maybe TRBD2 (5 bases). Germline values: CDR1 SQVTM, CDR2 ANQGSEA. Trimming pared 5 bases from V and 5 bases from J, leaving 16 bases between. The CDR3 sequence is 14 residues long. The DNA for the CDR3 is TGCAGCGTTCCGGTGAGGGAATCGAACAATGAGCAGTTCTTC. As protein: CSVPVRESNNEQFF.